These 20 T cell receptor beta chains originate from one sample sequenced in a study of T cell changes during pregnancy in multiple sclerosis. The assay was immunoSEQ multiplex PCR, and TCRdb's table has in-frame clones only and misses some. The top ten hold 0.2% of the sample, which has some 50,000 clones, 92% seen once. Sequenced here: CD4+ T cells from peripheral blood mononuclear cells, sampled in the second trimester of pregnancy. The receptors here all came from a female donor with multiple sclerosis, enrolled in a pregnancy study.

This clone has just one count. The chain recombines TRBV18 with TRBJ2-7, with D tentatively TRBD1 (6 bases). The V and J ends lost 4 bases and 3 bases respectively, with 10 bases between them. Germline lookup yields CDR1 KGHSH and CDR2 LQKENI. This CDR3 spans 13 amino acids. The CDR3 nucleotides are TGTGCCAGCTCACTGGCACAGGGCTACGAGCAGTACTTC. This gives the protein CASSLAQGYEQYF.

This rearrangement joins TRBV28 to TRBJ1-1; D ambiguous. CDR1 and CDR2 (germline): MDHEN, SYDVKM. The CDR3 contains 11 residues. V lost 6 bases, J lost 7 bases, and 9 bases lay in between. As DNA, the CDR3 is TGTGCCAGCAGCGCTCGAGTTGAAGCTTTCTTT. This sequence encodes CASSARVEAFF.

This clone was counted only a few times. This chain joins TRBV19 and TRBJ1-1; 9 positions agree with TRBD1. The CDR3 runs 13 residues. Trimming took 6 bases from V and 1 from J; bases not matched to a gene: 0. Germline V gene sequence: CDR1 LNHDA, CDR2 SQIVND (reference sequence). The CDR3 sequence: CASRDRGNTEAFF. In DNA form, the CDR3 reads TGTGCCAGTAGGGACAGGGGGAACACTGAAGCTTTCTTT.

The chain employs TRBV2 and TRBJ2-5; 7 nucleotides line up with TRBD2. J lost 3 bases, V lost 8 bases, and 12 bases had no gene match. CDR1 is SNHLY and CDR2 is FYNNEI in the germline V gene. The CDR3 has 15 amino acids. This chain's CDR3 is CASVWQAGTKETQYF. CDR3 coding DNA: TGTGCCAGCGTTTGGCAGGCAGGGACTAAAGAGACCCAGTACTTC.

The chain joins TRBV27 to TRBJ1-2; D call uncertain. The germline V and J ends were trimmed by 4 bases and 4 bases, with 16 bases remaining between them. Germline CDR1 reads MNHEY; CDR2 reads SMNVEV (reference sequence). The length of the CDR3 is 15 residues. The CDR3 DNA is TGTGCCAGCAGTTCCCCCCTAACTGGGAGCTATGGCTACACCTTC. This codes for CASSSPLTGSYGYTF.

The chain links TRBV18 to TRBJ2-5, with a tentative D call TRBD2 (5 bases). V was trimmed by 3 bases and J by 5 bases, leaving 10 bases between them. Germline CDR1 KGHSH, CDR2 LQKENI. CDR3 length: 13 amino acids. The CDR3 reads CASSPRPGETQYF. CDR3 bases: TGTGCCAGCTCACCCCGGCCGGGGGAGACCCAGTACTTC.

The CDR3 protein is CASSLEWPYGYTF. The CDR3 nucleotides are TGCGCCAGCAGCTTGGAGTGGCCCTATGGCTACACCTTC. The J gene is TRBJ1-2, the V gene TRBV5-1, with no clear D. The ends were cut back, 0 bases at V and 4 bases at J, with 7 bases in the middle. Per germline, CDR1 SGHRS and CDR2 YFSETQ. The CDR3 totals 13 residues.

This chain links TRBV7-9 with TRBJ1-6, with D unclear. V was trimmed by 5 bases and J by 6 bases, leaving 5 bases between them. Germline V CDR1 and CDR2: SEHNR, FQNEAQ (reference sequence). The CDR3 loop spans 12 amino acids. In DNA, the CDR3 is TGTGCCAGCAGCCCACTTAATTCACCCCTCCACTTT. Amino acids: CASSPLNSPLHF.

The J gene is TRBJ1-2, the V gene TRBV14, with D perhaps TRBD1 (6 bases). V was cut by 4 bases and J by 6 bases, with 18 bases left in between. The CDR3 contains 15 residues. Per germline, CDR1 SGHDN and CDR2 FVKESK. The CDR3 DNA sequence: TGTGCCAGCAGCCCGGGACATACAACTATGAATGGCTACACCTTC. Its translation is CASSPGHTTMNGYTF.

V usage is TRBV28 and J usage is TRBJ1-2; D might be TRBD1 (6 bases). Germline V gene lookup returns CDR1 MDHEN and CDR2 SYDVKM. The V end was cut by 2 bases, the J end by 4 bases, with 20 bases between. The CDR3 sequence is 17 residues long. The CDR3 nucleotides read TGTGCCAGCAGTTTACAGCTTGGTGGTGGACAGCCCTATGGCTACACCTTC. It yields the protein CASSLQLGGGQPYGYTF.

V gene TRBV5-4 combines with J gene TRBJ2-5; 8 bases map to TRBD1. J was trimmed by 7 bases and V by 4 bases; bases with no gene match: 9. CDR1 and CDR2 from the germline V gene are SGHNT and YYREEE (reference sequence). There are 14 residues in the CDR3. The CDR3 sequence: CASSPDRARGTQYF. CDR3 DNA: TGTGCCAGCAGCCCGGACAGGGCCAGGGGGACCCAGTACTTC.

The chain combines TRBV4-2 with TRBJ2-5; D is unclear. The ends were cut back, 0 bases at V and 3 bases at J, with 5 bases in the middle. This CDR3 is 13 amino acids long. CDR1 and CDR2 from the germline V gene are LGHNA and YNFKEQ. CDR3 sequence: CASSQDLEETQYF. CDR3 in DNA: TGTGCCAGCAGCCAAGATCTCGAAGAGACCCAGTACTTC.

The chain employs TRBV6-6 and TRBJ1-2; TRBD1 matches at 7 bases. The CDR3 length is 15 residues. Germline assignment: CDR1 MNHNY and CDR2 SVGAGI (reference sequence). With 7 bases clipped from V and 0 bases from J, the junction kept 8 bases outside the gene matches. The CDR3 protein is CASNRQGDSNYGYTF. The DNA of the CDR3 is TGTGCCAGCAACAGACAGGGTGATTCTAACTATGGCTACACCTTC.

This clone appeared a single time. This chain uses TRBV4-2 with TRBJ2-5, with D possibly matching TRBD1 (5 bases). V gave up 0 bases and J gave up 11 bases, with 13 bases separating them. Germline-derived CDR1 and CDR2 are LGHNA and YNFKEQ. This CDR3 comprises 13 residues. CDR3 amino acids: CASSQERRGKQYF. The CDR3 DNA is TGTGCCAGCAGCCAAGAGAGAAGGGGTAAGCAGTACTTC.

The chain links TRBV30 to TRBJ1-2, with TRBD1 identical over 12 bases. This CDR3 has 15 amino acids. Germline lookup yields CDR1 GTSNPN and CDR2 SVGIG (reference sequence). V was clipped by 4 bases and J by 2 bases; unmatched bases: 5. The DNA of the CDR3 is TGTGCCTGGACTACCGGGACAGGGGGCAACTATGGCTACACCTTC. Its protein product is CAWTTGTGGNYGYTF. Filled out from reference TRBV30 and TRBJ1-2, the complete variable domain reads SQTIHQWPATLVQPVGSPLSLECTVEGTSNPNLYWYRQAAGRGLQLLFYSVGIGQISSEVPQNLSASRPQDRQFILSSKKLLLSDSGFYLCAWTTGTGGNYGYTFGSGTRLTVV.

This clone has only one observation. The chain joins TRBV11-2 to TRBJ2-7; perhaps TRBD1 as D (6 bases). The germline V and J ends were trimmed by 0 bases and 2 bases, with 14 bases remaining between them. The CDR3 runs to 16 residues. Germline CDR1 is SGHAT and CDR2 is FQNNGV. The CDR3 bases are TGTGCCAGCAGCTTAGATTGGGCAGGGGTCCCCTACGAGCAGTACTTC. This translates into CASSLDWAGVPYEQYF.

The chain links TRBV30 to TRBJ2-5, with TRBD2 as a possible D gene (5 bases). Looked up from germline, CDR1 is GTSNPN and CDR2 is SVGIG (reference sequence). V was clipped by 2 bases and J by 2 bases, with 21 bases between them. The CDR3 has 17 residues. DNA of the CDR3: TGTGCCTGGAGTCCGCACCAGGAGGACGTACCGCAAGAGACCCAGTACTTC. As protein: CAWSPHQEDVPQETQYF.

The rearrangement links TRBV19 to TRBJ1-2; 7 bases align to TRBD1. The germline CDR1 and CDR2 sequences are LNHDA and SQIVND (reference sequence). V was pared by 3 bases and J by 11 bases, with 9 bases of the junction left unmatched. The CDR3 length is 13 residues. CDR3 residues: CASSIRGDSSYTF. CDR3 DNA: TGTGCCAGTAGTATCAGGGGGGACAGCTCATACACCTTC.

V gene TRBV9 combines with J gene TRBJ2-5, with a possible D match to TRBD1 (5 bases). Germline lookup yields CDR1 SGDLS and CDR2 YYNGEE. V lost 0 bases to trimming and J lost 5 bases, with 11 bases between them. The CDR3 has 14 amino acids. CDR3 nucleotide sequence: TGTGCCAGCAGCGTAGAAGGGGCGCCCGAGACCCAGTACTTC. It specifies CASSVEGAPETQYF.

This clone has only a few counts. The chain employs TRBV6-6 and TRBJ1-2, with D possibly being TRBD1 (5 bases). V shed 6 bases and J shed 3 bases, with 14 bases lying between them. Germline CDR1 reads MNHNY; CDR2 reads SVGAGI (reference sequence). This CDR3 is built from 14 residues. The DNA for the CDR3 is TGTGCCAGCAGCCCTGCGGGGGACTACTATGGCTACACCTTC. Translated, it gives CASSPAGDYYGYTF.